This TCR beta chain was obtained from a study of T cells expressing NK-cell markers (TCRdb year 2020). About the investigation overall: In sorted CD3+CD56+NKG2C+, CD3+CD56+NKG2C- and CD3+CD56-NKG2C+ T-cell subsets from about 8 donors, TCR beta-chain repertoires were profiled. Among the eight sequenced donors, only one was HCMV-seronegative, while the other seven were HCMV-seropositive. The study sequenced eight donors, all healthy volunteers chosen at random: three men and five women. Sequencing of the libraries produced 2 x 150 bp reads on Illumina HiSeq 2000/2500, MiSeq or NextSeq. Points the paper makes about the study in general: For several donors, the dominant CD3+CD56+NKG2C+ clonotypes were among the top 10 CD8+ clonotypes and accounted for about 1.0-8% of CD8+ T cells. Those dominant clonotypes were again the most abundant among CD3+CD56-NKG2C+ cells in a handful of donors, at roughly 25-65%. It remained unclear whether the expanded NKG2C-expressing T cell clones were specific for HCMV antigens.

With respect to this clonotype: Its antigen is not yet known.

Sequencing was carried out with an Illumina HiSeq 2000. TCR beta cDNA libraries were made by 5'RACE template switching that added a universal primer site and unique molecular identifiers. Priming for cDNA synthesis came from the TCR beta constant segment, and two successive PCR amplification steps followed. Concerning the study's data processing: MIGEC was used to demultiplex reads and group the reads by UMI, and MiTCR was used to assemble and quantify clonotypes. Only TCR cDNA sequences supported by at least two reads were kept to exclude erroneous sequences. The tcR package was used for downstream repertoire analysis, and clonotypes were matched between fractions using CDR3 nucleotide sequence together with V segment. VDJmatch was used to annotate antigen specificity against VDJdb, with one amino acid substitution in CDR3 permitted. Reads reprocessed by TCRdb are summarized as one entry per CDR3 protein sequence, and DNA is absent. The V and J calls, along with clone size, are taken from TCRdb and not from the paper's own processing. The table kept for this sample lists some 140,000 distinct CDR3 sequences. The ten largest clones take up less than 40% of the sample.

The germline V gene (reference sequence) provides CDR1 LGHDT and CDR2 YNNKEL. The CDR3 sequence holds 15 residues, the cysteine and phenylalanine included. DNA is not on record. To determine HCMV serostatus, a commercial ELISA kit was used to detect HCMV-specific IgG in serum. Ficoll density gradient centrifugation was used to isolate peripheral blood mononuclear cells from blood. The sample was blood T cells: a sorted CD56 or NKG2C T cell subset, CD4+ or CD8+ T cells, or bulk PBMC T cells (not recorded which). The sequence was obtained from a woman between 50 and 59 years old in good health. Donor details come from another sample of the same person, matched by shared clones. The V and J segments used are TRBV3-1 and TRBJ1-5; TCRdb indicates TRBD1, and absent DNA this call remains unverified. CDR3 region: CASSQDRRGHQPQHF. Reference TRBV3-1 and TRBJ1-5 genes cover what lies past the CDR3, so the full variable domain is DTAVSQTPKYLVTQMGNDKSIKCEQNLGHDTMYWYKQDSKKFLKIMFSYNNKELIINETVPNRFSPKSPDKAHLNLHINSLELGDSAVYFCASSQDRRGHQPQHFGDGTRLSIL.